The present T cell receptor beta chain was sequenced within a study of blood T cell repertoires in COVID-19. In the study overall: The samples span acute and convalescent COVID-19 from the United States, Italy and Spain. The cDNA or gDNA used as material had been derived from T cells, B-cell-depleted T cells, or PBMCs.

Trimming removed 4 bases at V and 6 bases at J, with 21 bases between. From germline, CDR1 is KGHDR and CDR2 SFDVKD. This CDR3 has 17 residues. Per the original data handling: Scientists estimated how many nucleated cells there were by amplifying reference gene primers. Using immunoSEQ multiplex PCR, the repertoire was profiled, and TCRdb retains in-frame clones only, with some absent. The V and J calls and clone size come from that table; D and trimming were worked out from the DNA. Of roughly 170,000 clones listed, 85% to 90% are singletons. The source material was peripheral blood. The receptor's source is an older man with active or convalescent COVID-19. The chain combines TRBV24-1 with TRBJ2-1; possible D gene TRBD1, 6 bases. CDR3 loop: CATSDSSLGQVGNEQFF. In DNA form, the CDR3 reads TGTGCCACCAGTGACTCTTCTTTGGGACAAGTGGGCAATGAGCAGTTCTTC.